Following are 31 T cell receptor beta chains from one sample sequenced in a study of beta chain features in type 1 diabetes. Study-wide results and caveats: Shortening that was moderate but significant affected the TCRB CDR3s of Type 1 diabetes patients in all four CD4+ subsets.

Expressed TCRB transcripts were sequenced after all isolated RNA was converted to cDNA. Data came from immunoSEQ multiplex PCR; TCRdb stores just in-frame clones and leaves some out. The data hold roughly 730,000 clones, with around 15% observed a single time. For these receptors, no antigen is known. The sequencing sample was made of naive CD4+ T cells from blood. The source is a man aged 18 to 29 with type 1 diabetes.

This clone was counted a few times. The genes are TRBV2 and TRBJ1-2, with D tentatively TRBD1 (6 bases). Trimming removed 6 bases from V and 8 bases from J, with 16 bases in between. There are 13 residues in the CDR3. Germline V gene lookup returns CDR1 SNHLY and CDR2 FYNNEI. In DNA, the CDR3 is TGTGCCAGCAGAGGGACATCCAGGAGGGGCTACACCTTC. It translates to CASRGTSRRGYTF. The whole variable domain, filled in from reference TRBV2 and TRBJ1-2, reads EPEVTQTPSHQVTQMGQEVILRCVPISNHLYFYWYRQILGQKVEFLVSFYNNEISEKSEIFDDQFSVERPDGSNFTLKIRSTKLEDSAMYFCASRGTSRRGYTFGSGTRLTVV.

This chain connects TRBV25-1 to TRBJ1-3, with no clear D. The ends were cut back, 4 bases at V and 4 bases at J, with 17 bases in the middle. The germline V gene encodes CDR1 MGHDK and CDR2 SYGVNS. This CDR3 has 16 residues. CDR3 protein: CASSADEQSPGNTIYF. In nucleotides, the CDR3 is TGTGCCAGCAGTGCTGATGAACAATCACCAGGAAACACCATATATTTT.

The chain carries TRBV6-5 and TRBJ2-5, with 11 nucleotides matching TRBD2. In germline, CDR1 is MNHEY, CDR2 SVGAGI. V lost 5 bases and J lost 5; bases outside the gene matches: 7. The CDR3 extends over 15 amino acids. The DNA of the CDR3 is TGTGCCAGCAGTCTATCCGGGACTAGCGGTGAGACCCAGTACTTC. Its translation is CASSLSGTSGETQYF.

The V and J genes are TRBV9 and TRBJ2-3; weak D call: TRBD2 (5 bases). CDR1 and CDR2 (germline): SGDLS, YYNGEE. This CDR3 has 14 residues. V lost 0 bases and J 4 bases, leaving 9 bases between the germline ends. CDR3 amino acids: CASSVAGYADTQYF. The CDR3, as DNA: TGTGCCAGCAGCGTAGCGGGGTATGCAGATACGCAGTATTTT.

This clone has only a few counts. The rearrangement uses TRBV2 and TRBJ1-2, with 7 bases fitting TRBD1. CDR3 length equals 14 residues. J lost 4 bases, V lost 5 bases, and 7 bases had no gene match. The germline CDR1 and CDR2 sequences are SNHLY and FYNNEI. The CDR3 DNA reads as TGTGCCAGCAGTCTGACTCCAGGGGGCTATGGCTACACCTTC. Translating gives CASSLTPGGYGYTF.

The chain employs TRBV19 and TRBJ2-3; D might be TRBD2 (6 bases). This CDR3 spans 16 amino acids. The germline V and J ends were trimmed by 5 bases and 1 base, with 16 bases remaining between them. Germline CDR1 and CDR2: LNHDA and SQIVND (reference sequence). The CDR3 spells CASSPEPTGGTDTQYF. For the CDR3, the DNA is TGTGCCAGTAGTCCCGAACCTACGGGGGGCACAGATACGCAGTATTTT.

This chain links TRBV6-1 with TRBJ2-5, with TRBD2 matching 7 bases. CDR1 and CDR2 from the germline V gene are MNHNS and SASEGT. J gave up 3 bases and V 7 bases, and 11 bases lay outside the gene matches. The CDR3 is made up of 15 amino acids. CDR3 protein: CASIPFGGGKETQYF. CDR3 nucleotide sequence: TGTGCCAGCATCCCCTTTGGCGGGGGTAAAGAGACCCAGTACTTC.

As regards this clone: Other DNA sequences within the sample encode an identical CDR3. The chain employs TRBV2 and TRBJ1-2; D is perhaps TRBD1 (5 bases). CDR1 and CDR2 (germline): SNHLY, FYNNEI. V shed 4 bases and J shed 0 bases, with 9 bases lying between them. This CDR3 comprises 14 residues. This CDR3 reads CASSVEGTNYGYTF. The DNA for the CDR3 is TGTGCCAGCAGTGTAGAGGGGACTAACTATGGCTACACCTTC.

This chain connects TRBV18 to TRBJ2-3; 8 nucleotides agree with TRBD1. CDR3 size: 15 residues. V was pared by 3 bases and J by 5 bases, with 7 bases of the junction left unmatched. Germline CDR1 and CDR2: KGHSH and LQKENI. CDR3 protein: CASSPQGAPGDTQYF. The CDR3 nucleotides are TGTGCCAGCTCACCGCAGGGGGCACCGGGAGATACGCAGTATTTT.

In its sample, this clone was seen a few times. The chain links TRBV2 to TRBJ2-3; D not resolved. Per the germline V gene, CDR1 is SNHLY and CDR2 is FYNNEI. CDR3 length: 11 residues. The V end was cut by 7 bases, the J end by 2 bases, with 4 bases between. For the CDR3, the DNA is TGTGCCAGCATGATCACAGATACGCAGTATTTT. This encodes CASMITDTQYF.

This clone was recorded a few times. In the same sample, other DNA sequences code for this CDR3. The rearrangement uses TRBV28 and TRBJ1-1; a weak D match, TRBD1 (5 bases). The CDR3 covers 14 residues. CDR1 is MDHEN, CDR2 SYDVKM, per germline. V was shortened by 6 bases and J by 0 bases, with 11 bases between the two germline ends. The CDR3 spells CASSLGDLNTEAFF. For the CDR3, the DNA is TGTGCCAGCAGCCTAGGGGATCTGAACACTGAAGCTTTCTTT.

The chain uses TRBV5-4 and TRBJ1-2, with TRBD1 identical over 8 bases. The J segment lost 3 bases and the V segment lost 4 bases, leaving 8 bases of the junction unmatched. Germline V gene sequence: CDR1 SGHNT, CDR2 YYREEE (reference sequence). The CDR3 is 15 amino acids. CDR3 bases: TGTGCCAGCAGCGCCGGACAGGGAGTTTACTATGGCTACACCTTC. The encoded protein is CASSAGQGVYYGYTF.

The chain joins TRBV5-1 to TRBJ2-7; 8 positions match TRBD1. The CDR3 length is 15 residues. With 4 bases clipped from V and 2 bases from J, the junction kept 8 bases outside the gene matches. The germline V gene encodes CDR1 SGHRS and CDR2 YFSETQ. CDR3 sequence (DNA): TGCGCCAGCAGCGGACTTGGACAGGGCCCCTACGAGCAGTACTTC. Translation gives CASSGLGQGPYEQYF.

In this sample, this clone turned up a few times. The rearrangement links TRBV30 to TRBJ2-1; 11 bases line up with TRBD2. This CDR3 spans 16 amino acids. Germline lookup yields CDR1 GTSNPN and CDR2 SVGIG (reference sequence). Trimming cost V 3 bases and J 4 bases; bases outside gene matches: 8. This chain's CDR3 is CAWREASGGPYNEQFF. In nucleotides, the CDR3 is TGTGCCTGGAGGGAAGCTAGCGGGGGGCCATACAATGAGCAGTTCTTC.

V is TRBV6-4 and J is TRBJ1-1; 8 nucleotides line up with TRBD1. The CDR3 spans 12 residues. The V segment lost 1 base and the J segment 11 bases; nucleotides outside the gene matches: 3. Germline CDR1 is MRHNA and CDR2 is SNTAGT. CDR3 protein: CASSDYRGRAFF. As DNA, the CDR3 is TGTGCCAGCAGTGACTACAGGGGGAGGGCTTTCTTT.

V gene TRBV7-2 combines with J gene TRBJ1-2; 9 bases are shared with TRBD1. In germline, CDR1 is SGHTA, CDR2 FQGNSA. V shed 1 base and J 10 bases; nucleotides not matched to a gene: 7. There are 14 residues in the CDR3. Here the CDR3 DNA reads TGTGCCAGCAGCTTAGATGGGACAGGGTTTGTCTACACCTTC. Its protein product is CASSLDGTGFVYTF. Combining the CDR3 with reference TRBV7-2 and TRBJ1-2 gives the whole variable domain GAGVSQSPSNKVTEKGKDVELRCDPISGHTALYWYRQSLGQGLEFLIYFQGNSAPDKSGLPSDRFSAERTGGSVSTLTIQRTQQEDSAVYLCASSLDGTGFVYTFGSGTRLTVV.

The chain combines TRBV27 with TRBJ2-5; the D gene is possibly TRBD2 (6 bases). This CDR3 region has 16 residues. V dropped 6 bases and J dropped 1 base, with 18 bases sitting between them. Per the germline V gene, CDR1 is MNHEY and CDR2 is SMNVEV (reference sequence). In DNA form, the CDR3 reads TGTGCCAGCAGATCCGGGTGGGGGGTATTCCAAGAGACCCAGTACTTC. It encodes CASRSGWGVFQETQYF.

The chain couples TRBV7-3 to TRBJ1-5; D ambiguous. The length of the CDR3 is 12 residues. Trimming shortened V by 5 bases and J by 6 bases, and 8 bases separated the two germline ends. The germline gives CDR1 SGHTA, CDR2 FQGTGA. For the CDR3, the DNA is TGTGCCAGCAGCCTATTCCCTCAGCCCCAGCATTTT. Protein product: CASSLFPQPQHF.

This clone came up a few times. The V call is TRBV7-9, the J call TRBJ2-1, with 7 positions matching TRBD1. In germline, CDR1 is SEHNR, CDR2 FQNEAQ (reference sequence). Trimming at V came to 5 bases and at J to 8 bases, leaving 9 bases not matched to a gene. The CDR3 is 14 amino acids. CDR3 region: CASSRGTAYDEQFF. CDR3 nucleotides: TGTGCCAGCAGCCGAGGGACAGCTTATGATGAGCAGTTCTTC. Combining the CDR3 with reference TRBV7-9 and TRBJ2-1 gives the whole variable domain DTGVSQNPRHKITKRGQNVTFRCDPISEHNRLYWYRQTLGQGPEFLTYFQNEAQLEKSRLLSDRFSAERPKGSFSTLEIQRTEQGDSAMYLCASSRGTAYDEQFFGPGTRLTVL.

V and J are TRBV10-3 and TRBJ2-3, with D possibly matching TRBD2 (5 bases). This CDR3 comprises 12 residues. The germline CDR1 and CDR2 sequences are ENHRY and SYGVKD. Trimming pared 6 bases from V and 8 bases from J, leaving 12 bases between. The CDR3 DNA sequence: TGTGCCATCAGGGACCGGGATCCTACGCAGTATTTT. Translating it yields CAIRDRDPTQYF.

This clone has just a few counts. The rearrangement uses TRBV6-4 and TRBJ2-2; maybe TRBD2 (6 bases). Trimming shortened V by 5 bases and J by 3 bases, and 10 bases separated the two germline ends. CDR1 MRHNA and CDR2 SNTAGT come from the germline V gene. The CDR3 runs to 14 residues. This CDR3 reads CASSRDSYTGELFF. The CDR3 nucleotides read TGTGCCAGCAGTCGGGACTCTTACACCGGGGAGCTGTTTTTT.

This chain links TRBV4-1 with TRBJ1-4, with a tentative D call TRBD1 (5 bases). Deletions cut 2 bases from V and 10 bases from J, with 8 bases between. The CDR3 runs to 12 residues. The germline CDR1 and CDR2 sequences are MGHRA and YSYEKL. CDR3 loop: CASSQPGGKLFF. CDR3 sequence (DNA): TGCGCCAGCAGCCAACCCGGGGGAAAACTGTTTTTT.

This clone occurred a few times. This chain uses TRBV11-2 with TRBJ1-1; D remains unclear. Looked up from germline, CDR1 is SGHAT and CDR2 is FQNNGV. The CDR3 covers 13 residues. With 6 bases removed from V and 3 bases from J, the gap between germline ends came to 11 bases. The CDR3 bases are TGTGCCAGCAGGCTCAAGGCTGACACTGAAGCTTTCTTT. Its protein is CASRLKADTEAFF.

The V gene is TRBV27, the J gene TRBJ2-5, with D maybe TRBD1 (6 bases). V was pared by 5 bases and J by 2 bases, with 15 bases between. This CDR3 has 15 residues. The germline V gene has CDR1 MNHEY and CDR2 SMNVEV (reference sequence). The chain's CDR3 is CASSPLRQAQETQYF. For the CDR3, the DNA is TGTGCCAGCAGTCCACTCCGACAGGCGCAAGAGACCCAGTACTTC.

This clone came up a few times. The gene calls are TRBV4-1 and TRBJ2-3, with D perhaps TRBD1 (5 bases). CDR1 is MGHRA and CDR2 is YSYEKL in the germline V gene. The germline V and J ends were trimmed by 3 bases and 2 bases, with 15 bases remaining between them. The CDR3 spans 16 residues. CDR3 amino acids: CASSHLASDNTDTQYF. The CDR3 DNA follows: TGCGCCAGCAGCCATCTTGCTTCGGACAACACAGATACGCAGTATTTT.

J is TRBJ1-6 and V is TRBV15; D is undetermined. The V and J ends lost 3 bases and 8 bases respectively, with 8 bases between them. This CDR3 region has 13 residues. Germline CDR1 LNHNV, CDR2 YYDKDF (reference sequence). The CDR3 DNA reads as TGTGCCACCAGCAGCTATTGGGATTCACCCCTCCACTTT. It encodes CATSSYWDSPLHF.

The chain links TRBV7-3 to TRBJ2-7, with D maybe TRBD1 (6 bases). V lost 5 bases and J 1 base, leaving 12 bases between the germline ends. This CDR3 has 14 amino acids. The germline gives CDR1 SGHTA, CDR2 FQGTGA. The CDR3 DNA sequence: TGTGCCAGCAGCGCTACGACAGGATCCTACGAGCAGTACTTC. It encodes CASSATTGSYEQYF.

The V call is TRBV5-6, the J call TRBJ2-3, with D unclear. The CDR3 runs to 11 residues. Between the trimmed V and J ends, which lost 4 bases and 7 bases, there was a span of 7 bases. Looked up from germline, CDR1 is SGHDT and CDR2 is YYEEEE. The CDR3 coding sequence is TGTGCCAGCAGCGCGACATATACGCAGTATTTT. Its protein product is CASSATYTQYF.

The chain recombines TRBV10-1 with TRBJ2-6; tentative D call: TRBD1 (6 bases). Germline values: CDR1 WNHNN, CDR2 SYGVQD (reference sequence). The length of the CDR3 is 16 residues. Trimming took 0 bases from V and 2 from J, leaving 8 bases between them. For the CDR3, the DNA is TGCGCCAGCAGTGAGTCGCCAGGGGCTGGGGCCAACGTCCTGACTTTC. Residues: CASSESPGAGANVLTF.

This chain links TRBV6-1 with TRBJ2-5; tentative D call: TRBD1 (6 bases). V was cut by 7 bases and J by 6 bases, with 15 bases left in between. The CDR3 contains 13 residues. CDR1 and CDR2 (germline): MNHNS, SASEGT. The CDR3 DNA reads TGTGCCAGCACCCTAAGGGGACAAAAGACCCAGTACTTC. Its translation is CASTLRGQKTQYF.

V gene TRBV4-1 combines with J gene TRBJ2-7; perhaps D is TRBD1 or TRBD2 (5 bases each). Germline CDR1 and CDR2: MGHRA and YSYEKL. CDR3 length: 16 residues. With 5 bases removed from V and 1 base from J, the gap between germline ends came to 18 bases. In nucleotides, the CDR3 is TGCGCCAGCAGCGTCCTTGGGGGACCTCTTTCCTACGAGCAGTACTTC. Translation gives CASSVLGGPLSYEQYF.